Below, 13 T cell receptor beta chains from the same sample are listed, as sequenced in a study of cytotoxic CD8 clonotypes in ibrutinib-treated CLL. Clones were read by immunoSEQ multiplex PCR, and TCRdb kept only the in-frame ones, dropping some. The sample includes about 160,000 clones, about 88% seen only once; the top ten take 3%. Sample: PBMCs, taken at disease progression, from a patient treated with ibrutinib. All receptors come from a human donor with chronic lymphocytic leukemia.

The chain has TRBV13 and TRBJ1-1; 7 bases fit TRBD1. The CDR3 has 15 amino acids. Germline V gene data show CDR1 as PRHDT and CDR2 as FYEKMQ (reference sequence). The V and J ends lost 6 bases and 4 bases, in that order; junction bases with no gene match: 11. DNA for the CDR3: TGTGCCAGCAGGGAAAAGGGGGCGCATCTCACTGAAGCTTTCTTT. Protein product: CASREKGAHLTEAFF.

The J gene is TRBJ1-5, the V gene TRBV6-6; D is perhaps TRBD1 (6 bases). CDR1 MNHNY and CDR2 SVGAGI come from the germline V gene (reference sequence). The CDR3 has 14 amino acids. With 10 bases removed from V and 6 bases from J, the gap between germline ends came to 19 bases. CDR3 nucleotide sequence: TGTGCCACCAGCCGGGACACTCATAGTCAGCCCCAGCATTTT. Amino acid sequence: CATSRDTHSQPQHF.

The genes are TRBV4-1 and TRBJ2-6; TRBD1 matches 10 bases. Germline CDR1 MGHRA, CDR2 YSYEKL. The ends lost 0 bases at V and 0 bases at J; junction bases unmatched: 8. The CDR3 spans 20 residues. As DNA, the CDR3 is TGCGCCAGCAGCCAAGATTTTTGGACAGGGGGATTCTCTGGGGCCAACGTCCTGACTTTC. Protein product: CASSQDFWTGGFSGANVLTF.

The rearrangement joins TRBV4-1 to TRBJ1-3; TRBD1 matches 12 bases. Germline CDR1 MGHRA, CDR2 YSYEKL. V was clipped by 4 bases and J by 0 bases; unmatched bases: 7. There are 18 residues in the CDR3. The CDR3 reads CASSPKGQGAFSGNTIYF. CDR3 DNA sequence: TGCGCCAGCAGCCCAAAGGGACAGGGGGCTTTCTCTGGAAACACCATATATTTT.

The V call is TRBV5-1, the J call TRBJ1-1; possibly TRBD1 for D (6 bases). The germline gives CDR1 SGHRS, CDR2 YFSETQ. The CDR3 consists of 15 residues. V was cut by 2 bases and J by 0 bases, with 11 bases left in between. CDR3 nucleotide sequence: TGCGCCAGCAGCTTAACAGGGTTCATGAACACTGAAGCTTTCTTT. The encoded protein is CASSLTGFMNTEAFF.

The chain joins TRBV29-1 to TRBJ2-3; D may be TRBD1 (5 bases). CDR1 is SQVTM, CDR2 ANQGSEA, per germline. V dropped 4 bases and J dropped 4 bases, with 15 bases sitting between them. The CDR3 has 14 residues. The CDR3 nucleotides read TGCAGCGTTGCCTCGTTGGACAACGCAGATACGCAGTATTTT. Encoded protein: CSVASLDNADTQYF.

The rearrangement uses TRBV30 and TRBJ2-3, with a weak D call TRBD2 (6 bases). This CDR3 is built from 14 residues. CDR1 and CDR2 (germline): GTSNPN, SVGIG (reference sequence). The ends were cut back, 1 base at V and 4 bases at J, with 12 bases in the middle. The DNA for the CDR3 is TGTGCCTGGAGTGACGGGAGTCGCGCAGATACGCAGTATTTT. Protein: CAWSDGSRADTQYF.

The rearrangement links TRBV6-5 to TRBJ1-4; weak D call: TRBD1 (5 bases). The V and J ends lost 3 bases and 4 bases respectively, with 9 bases between them. From germline, CDR1 is MNHEY and CDR2 SVGAGI. The CDR3 totals 14 residues. The CDR3 reads CASSYDSLNEKLFF. The CDR3 DNA reads as TGTGCCAGCAGTTATGACAGCCTTAATGAAAAACTGTTTTTT.

The CDR3: CASSPGAGVIDGYTF. As DNA, the CDR3 is TGTGCCAGCTCACCAGGGGCAGGGGTTATCGATGGCTACACCTTC. The V and J genes are TRBV18 and TRBJ1-2; a possible D gene is TRBD1 (6 bases). V gave up 2 bases and J gave up 6 bases, with 16 bases separating them. CDR1 KGHSH and CDR2 LQKENI come from the germline V gene. The CDR3 length is 15 residues.

This chain links TRBV19 with TRBJ2-1; TRBD1 might be the D (6 bases). The CDR3 spans 14 residues. Germline V lookup: CDR1 LNHDA, CDR2 SQIVND (reference sequence). The V end was cut by 5 bases, the J end by 8 bases, with 16 bases between. The CDR3 spells CASSPRAQGHEQFF. The DNA of the CDR3 is TGTGCCAGTAGTCCTAGGGCACAGGGACATGAGCAGTTCTTC.

The chain employs TRBV19 and TRBJ2-5; unclear D gene. CDR3 length equals 16 residues. Germline values: CDR1 LNHDA, CDR2 SQIVND (reference sequence). Trimming removed 5 bases at V and 1 base at J, with 17 bases between. The chain's CDR3 is CASSSAQLGTQETQYF. In DNA form, the CDR3 reads TGTGCCAGTAGTTCCGCCCAACTGGGAACCCAAGAGACCCAGTACTTC.

The chain has TRBV5-4 and TRBJ1-1; D ambiguous. Germline V gene lookup returns CDR1 SGHNT and CDR2 YYREEE (reference sequence). V lost 0 bases, J lost 5 bases, and 8 bases lay in between. The CDR3 sequence is 13 residues long. Here the CDR3 reads CASSLDGETEAFF. The CDR3 nucleotides are TGTGCCAGCAGCTTGGACGGGGAGACTGAAGCTTTCTTT.

The chain is built from TRBV7-2 and TRBJ2-5; 7 bases map to TRBD1. V shed 5 bases, J shed 1 base, and the junction held 10 bases outside the gene matches. This CDR3 region has 16 residues. Germline V gene lookup returns CDR1 SGHTA and CDR2 FQGNSA. The CDR3 nucleotides are TGTGCCAGCAGCACAACAGGGGTGCAGGTCCAAGAGACCCAGTACTTC. Translated: CASSTTGVQVQETQYF.